The 26 T cell receptor beta chains listed next were all sequenced from one sample in a study of shared clonotypes between healthy human individuals. TCRdb's table, derived via immunoSEQ multiplex PCR, lists solely in-frame clones and lacks some. This table has 2,100,000 or so clones, almost 96% appearing once. Material for sequencing was naive CD4+ T cells sorted from blood. Indicated subset: CD45RA+ positively selected. The receptors originated from a man in his late teens or twenties in good health.

The rearrangement uses TRBV25-1 and TRBJ1-4; 8 bases are a match to TRBD1. The germline V gene has CDR1 MGHDK and CDR2 SYGVNS. This CDR3 has 15 amino acids. J gave up 4 bases and V 8 bases, and 9 bases lay outside the gene matches. CDR3 in amino acids: CASRQGLVSNEKLFF. In DNA, the CDR3 is TGTGCCAGCCGACAGGGGCTAGTGAGTAATGAAAAACTGTTTTTT.

CDR3 sequence reads: CASSYSGGRNYGYTF. CDR3 in DNA: TGTGCCAGCAGTTACTCGGGGGGAAGAAACTATGGCTACACCTTC. The rearrangement links TRBV6-5 to TRBJ1-2, with a tentative D call TRBD1 (5 bases). The CDR3 contains 15 residues. The germline V gene has CDR1 MNHEY and CDR2 SVGAGI. V was pared by 0 bases and J by 2 bases, with 10 bases between.

The V and J genes are TRBV4-2 and TRBJ1-1; perhaps TRBD1 as D (6 bases). Trimming removed 2 bases at V and 4 bases at J, with 20 bases between. Germline loops: CDR1 LGHNA, CDR2 YNFKEQ. This CDR3 is 17 amino acids long. CDR3 coding DNA: TGTGCCAGCAGCCAACTCATGGTCAGGGGATTTGGCACTGAAGCTTTCTTT. This gives the protein CASSQLMVRGFGTEAFF.

The chain combines TRBV10-3 with TRBJ1-6, with D perhaps matching TRBD1 (5 bases). Germline values: CDR1 ENHRY, CDR2 SYGVKD. V lost 4 bases and J 6 bases, leaving 13 bases between the germline ends. The CDR3 consists of 15 residues. The CDR3 reads CAISVTDYINSPLHF. CDR3 sequence (DNA): TGTGCCATCAGTGTGACAGATTACATTAATTCACCCCTCCACTTT.

On this clone: Other DNA sequences in this sample translate to the same CDR3. The rearrangement uses TRBV28 and TRBJ1-2, with 8 nucleotides matching TRBD1. The germline V gene encodes CDR1 MDHEN and CDR2 SYDVKM. This CDR3 spans 12 amino acids. The junction had 6 bases not matched to a gene; V was cut back by 9 bases and J by 6 bases. The CDR3 sequence: CASITGGDGYTF. CDR3 coding DNA: TGTGCCAGTATTACAGGGGGGGATGGCTACACCTTC.

This chain joins TRBV13 and TRBJ2-5; maybe TRBD1 (6 bases). V lost 4 bases and J 5 bases, leaving 20 bases between the germline ends. This CDR3 comprises 16 residues. Germline CDR1 and CDR2: PRHDT and FYEKMQ (reference sequence). CDR3 region: CASSSWGRSSGETQYF. The CDR3 DNA reads TGTGCCAGCAGCTCGTGGGGGCGGTCCTCGGGGGAGACCCAGTACTTC.

This sequence joins TRBV15 and TRBJ1-6; D remains unclear. Per germline, CDR1 LNHNV and CDR2 YYDKDF (reference sequence). The CDR3 spans 16 residues. Between the trimmed V and J ends, which lost 0 bases and 8 bases, there was a span of 14 bases. The CDR3 DNA reads as TGTGCCACCAGCAGAGATGGGTCATGGGTGGATTCACCCCTCCACTTT. Translating gives CATSRDGSWVDSPLHF.

The chain has TRBV5-6 and TRBJ2-2, with D possibly matching TRBD1 (6 bases). Deletions cut 4 bases from V and 3 bases from J, with 13 bases between. This CDR3 is 15 amino acids long. Germline V gene sequence: CDR1 SGHDT, CDR2 YYEEEE. The DNA for the CDR3 is TGTGCCAGCAGCCCAGTTGGGGGCCACACCGGGGAGCTGTTTTTT. Encoded protein: CASSPVGGHTGELFF.

This clone was found once. V and J are TRBV7-2 and TRBJ2-1, with 11 bases fitting TRBD2. This CDR3 is built from 15 residues. V lost 2 bases, J lost 9 bases, and 6 bases stayed unmatched. Germline loops: CDR1 SGHTA, CDR2 FQGNSA. The CDR3 protein is CASSLPLAGGGEQFF. The CDR3 coding sequence is TGTGCCAGCAGCTTACCCCTAGCGGGGGGCGGTGAGCAGTTCTTC.

This clone was recorded once. As DNA, the CDR3 is TGCGCCAGCAGTGTGCAGAAGACTAGCGGGAGGGCTGATGAGCAGTTCTTC. This encodes CASSVQKTSGRADEQFF. V gene TRBV10-2 combines with J gene TRBJ2-1, with TRBD2 matching over 14 bases. Unmatched junction bases numbered 10, after V lost 4 bases and J lost 8 bases. Germline CDR1 reads WSHSY; CDR2 reads SAAADI. This CDR3 has 17 amino acids.

The V gene is TRBV19, the J gene TRBJ1-1; D not certain. Germline CDR1 and CDR2: LNHDA and SQIVND (reference sequence). The CDR3 is made up of 16 amino acids. The germline V and J ends were trimmed by 1 base and 1 base, with 13 bases remaining between them. The CDR3 sequence is CASSIVGGRSNTEAFF. Written as DNA, the CDR3 is TGTGCCAGTAGTATAGTGGGTGGGAGATCGAACACTGAAGCTTTCTTT.

The V gene is TRBV19, the J gene TRBJ1-2, with D perhaps TRBD1 (5 bases). Germline lookup yields CDR1 LNHDA and CDR2 SQIVND (reference sequence). There are 15 residues in the CDR3. The germline V and J ends were trimmed by 3 bases and 8 bases, with 19 bases remaining between them. The CDR3 sequence: CASSMGVSVSDGYTF. The DNA for the CDR3 is TGTGCCAGTAGTATGGGGGTGAGCGTTTCGGACGGCTACACCTTC.

Comment on this clone: The sample has other DNA sequences that encode this CDR3 too. The chain combines TRBV7-9 with TRBJ1-1; D is possibly TRBD1 (5 bases). Trimming removed 1 base from V and 1 base from J, with 7 bases in between. The CDR3 is 14 residues long. Germline V gene sequence: CDR1 SEHNR, CDR2 FQNEAQ (reference sequence). The CDR3 is CASSLDGGNTEAFF. The CDR3 DNA follows: TGTGCCAGCAGCTTAGATGGGGGGAACACTGAAGCTTTCTTT.

The rearrangement uses TRBV9 and TRBJ1-1, with a weak D call TRBD1 (5 bases). Germline CDR1 SGDLS, CDR2 YYNGEE. V lost 4 bases to trimming and J lost 4 bases, with 20 bases between them. This CDR3 is built from 16 residues. The CDR3 DNA reads TGTGCCAGCAGCCAGTTGGGGGGTGGAGTTGGCACTGAAGCTTTCTTT. Translating gives CASSQLGGGVGTEAFF.

The V and J genes are TRBV30 and TRBJ2-7; 9 bases are a match to TRBD1. V lost 1 base, J lost 6 bases, and 7 bases stayed unmatched. Germline assignment: CDR1 GTSNPN and CDR2 SVGIG (reference sequence). This CDR3 region has 14 residues. In DNA form, the CDR3 reads TGTGCCTGGAGTGCGGGACAGGGTGTGGGCGAGCAGTACTTC. This gives the protein CAWSAGQGVGEQYF.

The CDR3 spells CASSMVEGRPYTEAFF. CDR3 DNA: TGTGCCAGTAGTATGGTTGAGGGACGGCCTTACACTGAAGCTTTCTTT. The chain uses TRBV19 and TRBJ1-1; D may be TRBD1 (5 bases). Trimming took 3 bases from V and 3 from J, leaving 17 bases between them. The germline CDR1 and CDR2 sequences are LNHDA and SQIVND (reference sequence). CDR3 size: 16 residues.

V and J are TRBV19 and TRBJ1-2; D perhaps matches TRBD1 (6 bases). This CDR3 has 11 amino acids. V was shortened by 6 bases and J by 9 bases, with 11 bases between the two germline ends. Germline V gene data show CDR1 as LNHDA and CDR2 as SQIVND (reference sequence). The CDR3 bases are TGTGCCAGTAGCGAGACAGGTCGCTACACCTTC. It is translated as CASSETGRYTF.

Note on this clone: The same CDR3 also results from other DNA sequences found in this sample. V usage is TRBV6-1 and J usage is TRBJ2-7, with D uncertain. Trimming removed 0 bases from V and 0 bases from J, with 6 bases in between. CDR3 length: 14 amino acids. CDR1 and CDR2 (germline): MNHNS, SASEGT. The CDR3 DNA reads as TGTGCCAGCAGTGAAGCAGGGTCCTCCTACGAGCAGTACTTC. Translating gives CASSEAGSSYEQYF.

CDR3 amino acids: CASPGQGEETQYF. CDR3 coding DNA: TGTGCCAGTCCGGGACAGGGGGAAGAGACCCAGTACTTC. This chain connects TRBV19 to TRBJ2-5, with 11 bases matching TRBD1. The CDR3 sequence is 13 residues long. Looked up from germline, CDR1 is LNHDA and CDR2 is SQIVND (reference sequence). J was trimmed by 3 bases and V by 8 bases; bases with no gene match: 2. Full variable domain (remainder filled in from reference TRBV19 and TRBJ2-5): DGGITQSPKYLFRKEGQNVTLSCEQNLNHDAMYWYRQDPGQGLRLIYYSQIVNDFQKGDIAEGYSVSREKKESFPLTVTSAQKNPTAFYLCASPGQGEETQYFGPGTRLLVL.

V is TRBV7-2 and J is TRBJ2-5; 9 bases match TRBD2. The V segment lost 3 bases and the J segment 5 bases; nucleotides outside the gene matches: 10. The CDR3 spans 16 residues. CDR1 and CDR2 from the germline V gene are SGHTA and FQGNSA. The chain's CDR3 is CASSLGPSGASETQYF. The CDR3 DNA reads as TGTGCCAGCAGCTTGGGTCCTAGCGGGGCCTCGGAGACCCAGTACTTC.

This chain connects TRBV7-2 to TRBJ2-5; D might be TRBD1 (5 bases). Trimming shortened V by 1 base and J by 7 bases, and 16 bases separated the two germline ends. The germline gives CDR1 SGHTA, CDR2 FQGNSA. The CDR3 extends over 15 amino acids. The CDR3 spells CASSLEGANVWTQYF. The CDR3 coding sequence is TGTGCCAGCAGCTTAGAAGGGGCCAATGTGTGGACCCAGTACTTC.

The genes are TRBV18 and TRBJ1-5; 7 bases match TRBD1. The germline gives CDR1 KGHSH, CDR2 LQKENI. With 2 bases clipped from V and 8 bases from J, the junction kept 6 bases outside the gene matches. The CDR3 is 14 amino acids. The chain's CDR3 is CASSPIQGQKPQHF. The CDR3 nucleotides read TGTGCCAGCTCACCAATACAGGGGCAAAAGCCCCAGCATTTT.

This chain joins TRBV30 and TRBJ2-3; 13 nucleotides agree with TRBD2. Germline CDR1 reads GTSNPN; CDR2 reads SVGIG (reference sequence). The CDR3 is made up of 17 amino acids. V was clipped by 0 bases and J by 6 bases; unmatched bases: 9. CDR3 protein: CAWSVERTSGSTDTQYF. CDR3 sequence (DNA): TGTGCCTGGAGTGTTGAAAGGACTAGCGGGAGTACGGATACGCAGTATTTT.

The rearrangement joins TRBV7-2 to TRBJ2-3; 7 positions agree with TRBD1. V shed 5 bases and J 2 bases; nucleotides not matched to a gene: 10. Germline V gene sequence: CDR1 SGHTA, CDR2 FQGNSA. The CDR3 totals 16 residues. The CDR3 DNA sequence: TGTGCCAGCAGCACCAGGGACAGTCCTTACACAGATACGCAGTATTTT. This gives the protein CASSTRDSPYTDTQYF.

The rearrangement links TRBV7-9 to TRBJ2-7; D gene uncertain. The CDR3 extends over 17 amino acids. V lost 3 bases and J lost 0, with 18 bases in between. CDR1 and CDR2 from the germline V gene are SEHNR and FQNEAQ (reference sequence). The CDR3 here is CASSFSPESYSSYEQYF. For the CDR3, the DNA is TGTGCCAGCAGCTTTTCTCCCGAGTCCTACAGCTCCTACGAGCAGTACTTC.

This clone was counted only a few times. The same CDR3 also results from other DNA sequences found in this sample. V is TRBV6-6 and J is TRBJ1-5; no definite D call. This CDR3 has 12 amino acids. CDR1 and CDR2 from the germline V gene are MNHNY and SVGAGI (reference sequence). V lost 0 bases and J lost 5, with 2 bases in between. The CDR3 nucleotides are TGTGCCAGCAGTTACTCAGATCAGCCCCAGCATTTT. It encodes CASSYSDQPQHF.